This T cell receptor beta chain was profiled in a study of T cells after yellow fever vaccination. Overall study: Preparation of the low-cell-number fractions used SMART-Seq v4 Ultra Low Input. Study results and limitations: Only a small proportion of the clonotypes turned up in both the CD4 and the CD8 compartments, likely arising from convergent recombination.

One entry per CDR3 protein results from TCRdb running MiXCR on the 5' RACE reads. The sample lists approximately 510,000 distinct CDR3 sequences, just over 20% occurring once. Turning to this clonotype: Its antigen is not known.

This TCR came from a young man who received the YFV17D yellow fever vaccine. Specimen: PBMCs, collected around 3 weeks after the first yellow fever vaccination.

This CDR3 is CASGEWDRSYEQYF. The CDR3 region has the DNA TGCGCCAGTGGGGAGTGGGACAGATCCTACGAGCAGTACTTC. This rearrangement joins TRBV5-1 to TRBJ2-7; 7 nucleotides agree with TRBD1. The junction had 9 bases not matched to a gene; V was cut back by 8 bases and J by 1 base. The CDR3 is 14 amino acids. Germline values: CDR1 SGHRS, CDR2 YFSETQ.